Listed below are T cell receptor beta chains from one sample, sequenced in a study of T cell responses to AZD1222 COVID-19 vaccine. Using immunoSEQ multiplex PCR, the repertoire was profiled, and TCRdb retains in-frame clones only, with some absent. The sample consists of nearly 200,000 clones, 93% of them appearing once. The material was peripheral blood, obtained 28 days after the second AZD1222 dose. These receptors all stem from an adult who received the AZD1222 COVID-19 vaccine. The CDR3 runs from the conserved cysteine through the conserved F or W. The D gene is left open where the match is weak. Clone size, where shown, is once, few, many, or a class for clones that have expanded.

CDR3: CASSLGLHQETQYF; DNA: TGTGCCAGCAGCTTGGGACTGCACCAAGAGACCCAGTACTTC; size: -; D: -; V: TRBV5-6; J: TRBJ2-5
CDR3: CASRSTGELFF; DNA: TGTGCCAGCAGAAGCACCGGGGAGCTGTTTTTT; size: -; D: -; V: TRBV12-3/TRBV12-4; J: TRBJ2-2
CDR3: CASSTKGVLTFINSGNTIYF; DNA: TGTGCCAGCAGCACAAAGGGCGTATTGACCTTCATAAATTCTGGAAACACCATATATTTT; size: once; D: -; V: TRBV21-1; J: TRBJ1-3
CDR3: CASGLWGEAFF; DNA: TGTGCTAGTGGTTTGTGGGGGGAGGCTTTCTTT; size: -; D: -; V: TRBV12-5; J: TRBJ1-1
CDR3: CASTARGGGTEAFF; DNA: TGTGCCAGCACCGCCCGAGGCGGGGGCACTGAAGCTTTCTTT; size: -; D: -; V: TRBV9; J: TRBJ1-1
CDR3: CASSSHRGPGNTIYF; DNA: TGTGCCAGCAGCTCCCACAGGGGGCCTGGAAACACCATATATTTT; size: -; D: TRBD1; V: TRBV7-2; J: TRBJ1-3
CDR3: CASSSAMNTEAFF; DNA: TGTGCCAGCAGCTCCGCTATGAACACTGAAGCTTTCTTT; size: -; D: -; V: TRBV7-2; J: TRBJ1-1
CDR3: CASGSSGETQYF; DNA: TGTGCCAGCGGATCTTCCGGAGAGACCCAGTACTTC; size: -; D: -; V: TRBV12-3/TRBV12-4; J: TRBJ2-5
CDR3: CASSRHGYEQYF; DNA: TGTGCCAGCAGTAGACACGGATACGAGCAGTACTTC; size: -; D: -; V: TRBV6-5; J: TRBJ2-7
CDR3: CASSPLDANSPLHF; DNA: TGTGCCAGCTCACCATTGGACGCTAATTCACCCCTCCACTTT; size: -; D: -; V: TRBV18; J: TRBJ1-6
CDR3: CAISESIGGDYGYTF; DNA: TGTGCCATCAGTGAGTCAATAGGGGGCGACTATGGCTACACCTTC; size: -; D: TRBD1; V: TRBV10-3; J: TRBJ1-2
CDR3: CASSPTGVGGTEAFF; DNA: TGTGCCAGCAGCCCTACAGGGGTGGGGGGGACTGAAGCTTTCTTT; size: -; D: TRBD1; V: TRBV3-1/TRBV3-2; J: TRBJ1-1
CDR3: CASSYLPTNTIYF; DNA: TGTGCCAGCAGTTACTTACCGACTAACACCATATATTTT; size: -; D: -; V: TRBV6-5; J: TRBJ1-3
CDR3: CASSLPGGPEETQYF; DNA: TGCGCCAGCAGCTTGCCGGGGGGGCCGGAGGAGACCCAGTACTTC; size: -; D: TRBD2; V: TRBV5-1; J: TRBJ2-5
CDR3: CASSQDWQKETQYF; DNA: TGCGCCAGCAGCCAAGATTGGCAGAAAGAGACCCAGTACTTC; size: once; D: -; V: TRBV4-1; J: TRBJ2-5
CDR3: CAWSAGPSRETQYF; DNA: TGTGCCTGGAGTGCCGGGCCGTCTCGGGAGACCCAGTACTTC; size: once; D: -; V: TRBV30; J: TRBJ2-5
CDR3: CASSVQENNQPQHF; DNA: TGTGCCAGCAGCGTACAGGAGAACAATCAGCCCCAGCATTTT; size: -; D: -; V: TRBV27; J: TRBJ1-5
CDR3: CATSARGVQVDEQFF; DNA: TGTGCCACCAGTGCCCGGGGGGTCCAGGTAGATGAGCAGTTCTTC; size: -; D: TRBD2; V: TRBV24-1; J: TRBJ2-1
CDR3: CASQGGPGNTIYF; DNA: TGTGCCAGCCAAGGAGGTCCTGGAAACACCATATATTTT; size: -; D: -; V: TRBV6-5; J: TRBJ1-3
CDR3: CASSLVGGVDTQYF; DNA: TGCGCCAGCAGCTTGGTCGGGGGGGTGGATACGCAGTATTTT; size: once; D: TRBD2; V: TRBV5-1; J: TRBJ2-3
CDR3: CASSQDPWQPYSNQPQHF; DNA: TGCGCCAGCAGCCAAGATCCGTGGCAGCCTTATAGCAATCAGCCCCAGCATTTT; size: -; D: -; V: TRBV4-1; J: TRBJ1-5
CDR3: CASNDGGPSSYEQYF; DNA: TGTGCCAGCAACGATGGGGGGCCGAGCTCCTACGAGCAGTACTTC; size: -; D: -; V: TRBV7-6; J: TRBJ2-7
CDR3: CASSFKGGNEKLFF; DNA: TGTGCCAGCAGCTTTAAAGGGGGGAATGAAAAACTGTTTTTT; size: -; D: -; V: TRBV7-2; J: TRBJ1-4
CDR3: CASSVGGRQRSSGYTF; DNA: TGTGCCAGCAGCGTAGGCGGCAGGCAAAGGTCGTCTGGCTACACCTTC; size: -; D: -; V: TRBV9; J: TRBJ1-2
CDR3: CASREGAANEKLFF; DNA: TGTGCCAGCAGAGAGGGCGCGGCTAATGAAAAACTGTTTTTT; size: once; D: -; V: TRBV2; J: TRBJ1-4
CDR3: CASSTRGGDSYNEQFF; DNA: TGTGCCAGTAGTACGCGGGGGGGCGACTCCTACAATGAGCAGTTCTTC; size: once; D: TRBD2; V: TRBV19; J: TRBJ2-1
CDR3: CASSASGAETQYF; DNA: TGTGCCAGCAGCGCCAGCGGGGCAGAGACCCAGTACTTC; size: -; D: TRBD2; V: TRBV11-2; J: TRBJ2-5
CDR3: CASSYSNYRGLTEAFF; DNA: TGTGCCAGCAGTTACTCCAACTATAGAGGGCTCACTGAAGCTTTCTTT; size: -; D: -; V: TRBV6-5; J: TRBJ1-1
CDR3: CASSLDSNGYTF; DNA: TGTGCCAGCAGTTTGGACAGCAATGGCTACACCTTC; size: -; D: -; V: TRBV5-4; J: TRBJ1-2
CDR3: CAWSVGDQLQPQHF; DNA: TGTGCCTGGAGTGTCGGGGACCAGCTCCAGCCCCAGCATTTT; size: -; D: -; V: TRBV30; J: TRBJ1-5
CDR3: CASSFSAGYGYTF; DNA: TGTGCCAGCAGTTTTTCGGCGGGCTATGGCTACACCTTC; size: -; D: -; V: TRBV12-3/TRBV12-4; J: TRBJ1-2
CDR3: CASSPVEKGGDGYTF; DNA: TGTGCCAGCTCACCGGTCGAGAAGGGGGGGGATGGCTACACCTTC; size: -; D: -; V: TRBV18; J: TRBJ1-2
CDR3: CASSEIAGAHQETQYF; DNA: TGCGCCAGCAGTGAGATAGCGGGGGCGCACCAAGAGACCCAGTACTTC; size: -; D: TRBD2; V: TRBV10-1; J: TRBJ2-5
CDR3: CASSFLGSSYNEQFF; DNA: TGCGCCAGCAGCTTCCTTGGGAGCTCCTACAATGAGCAGTTCTTC; size: -; D: -; V: TRBV5-1; J: TRBJ2-1
CDR3: CASSLRQGAYEQYF; DNA: TGTGCCAGCAGCTTACGGCAGGGGGCATACGAGCAGTACTTC; size: -; D: TRBD1; V: TRBV7-9; J: TRBJ2-7
CDR3: CASSPQDGVSPLHF; DNA: TGTGCCAGCAGCCCGCAGGACGGTGTCTCACCCCTCCACTTT; size: -; D: -; V: TRBV5-5; J: TRBJ1-6
CDR3: CSVVGLRRDGEQYF; DNA: TGCAGCGTTGTCGGTTTGCGTCGAGACGGGGAGCAGTACTTC; size: once; D: -; V: TRBV29-1; J: TRBJ2-7
CDR3: CSVEDSGRQETQYF; DNA: TGCAGCGTGGAGGACAGTGGGCGGCAAGAGACCCAGTACTTC; size: -; D: -; V: TRBV29-1; J: TRBJ2-5
CDR3: CASSLGLAGGPRQFF; DNA: TGTGCCAGCAGCCTCGGACTAGCGGGGGGGCCGAGGCAGTTCTTC; size: -; D: TRBD2; V: TRBV3-1/TRBV3-2; J: TRBJ2-1
CDR3: CASSETGGRQPQHF; DNA: TGTGCCAGCAGTGAGACAGGGGGCCGACAGCCCCAGCATTTT; size: few; D: TRBD1; V: TRBV6-4; J: TRBJ1-5
CDR3: CASSFLADQETQYF; DNA: TGCGCCAGCAGCTTCCTCGCGGACCAAGAGACCCAGTACTTC; size: -; D: -; V: TRBV5-1; J: TRBJ2-5
CDR3: CASRQLQETQYF; DNA: TGTGCCAGCAGGCAGCTCCAAGAGACCCAGTACTTC; size: -; D: -; V: TRBV2; J: TRBJ2-5
CDR3: CATSDTDRGGNQPQHF; DNA: TGTGCCACCAGTGATACGGACCGGGGAGGCAATCAGCCCCAGCATTTT; size: -; D: -; V: TRBV24-1; J: TRBJ1-5
CDR3: CASRPGGYYGYTF; DNA: TGTGCCAGCAGACCCGGCGGATACTATGGCTACACCTTC; size: -; D: -; V: TRBV27; J: TRBJ1-2
CDR3: CASSVVGEPYNEQFF; DNA: TGTGCCAGCAGCGTAGTAGGGGAACCCTACAATGAGCAGTTCTTC; size: -; D: -; V: TRBV9; J: TRBJ2-1
CDR3: CSVLGRPANYGYTF; DNA: TGCAGCGTATTGGGACGGCCAGCTAACTATGGCTACACCTTC; size: -; D: -; V: TRBV29-1; J: TRBJ1-2
CDR3: CASWGAGANVLTF; DNA: TGTGCCAGCTGGGGGGCCGGGGCCAACGTCCTGACTTTC; size: -; D: -; V: TRBV2; J: TRBJ2-6
CDR3: CASSENHRPDVRQYF; DNA: TGTGCCAGCTCCGAAAATCACCGGCCAGACGTCCGGCAGTACTTC; size: once; D: -; V: TRBV18; J: TRBJ2-7
CDR3: CASSYLKETEAFF; DNA: TGTGCCAGCAGTTACCTTAAAGAAACTGAAGCTTTCTTT; size: once; D: -; V: TRBV6-5; J: TRBJ1-1
CDR3: CASSAVDSNPAYEQYF; DNA: TGTGCCAGCAGCGCAGTGGATAGCAACCCGGCCTACGAGCAGTACTTC; size: -; D: -; V: TRBV9; J: TRBJ2-7
CDR3: CASSQGTVDTEAFF; DNA: TGTGCCAGCAGCCAGGGGACGGTGGACACTGAAGCTTTCTTT; size: few; D: -; V: TRBV3-1/TRBV3-2; J: TRBJ1-1
CDR3: CASSKEVYGERAKNIQYF; DNA: TGTGCCAGCAGCAAAGAAGTTTACGGGGAGCGAGCCAAAAACATTCAGTACTTC; size: -; D: -; V: TRBV21-1; J: TRBJ2-4
CDR3: CASSLKGPNEQFF; DNA: TGTGCCAGCAGCCTGAAGGGCCCCAATGAGCAGTTCTTC; size: once; D: -; V: TRBV5-4; J: TRBJ2-1
CDR3: CASRGQGAYGYTF; DNA: TGTGCCAGCAGGGGACAGGGGGCCTATGGCTACACCTTC; size: -; D: TRBD1; V: TRBV11-2; J: TRBJ1-2